This T cell receptor (beta chain) originates from a study of shared clonotypes between healthy human individuals. The study, taken as a whole, reports: Clonotypes shared by all four sorted-subset donors had higher generation probabilities than non-shared clonotypes.

Details on this clone: Its antigen is still unknown.

This CDR3 has 15 amino acids. V lost 1 base, J lost 6 bases, and 12 bases lay in between. CDR1 is SGHAT and CDR2 is FQDESV in the germline V gene (reference sequence). Method: immunoSEQ multiplex PCR; TCRdb's copy keeps in-frame clones and lacks some. The data contain millions of clones, around 96% of them singletons. Cells designated naive CD8 were CD45RO-negative and were positively selected for CCR7, with terminally differentiated effector memory CD45RA+ cells excluded. The rearrangement links TRBV11-1 to TRBJ2-2, with a weak D call TRBD1 (5 bases). This sequence was found in a man younger than 30 in good health. Source material: naive CD8+ T cells sorted from blood. CDR3 sequence: CASSLGLGLAGELFF. The CDR3, as DNA: TGTGCCAGCAGCTTAGGCTTGGGGCTAGCCGGGGAGCTGTTTTTT.